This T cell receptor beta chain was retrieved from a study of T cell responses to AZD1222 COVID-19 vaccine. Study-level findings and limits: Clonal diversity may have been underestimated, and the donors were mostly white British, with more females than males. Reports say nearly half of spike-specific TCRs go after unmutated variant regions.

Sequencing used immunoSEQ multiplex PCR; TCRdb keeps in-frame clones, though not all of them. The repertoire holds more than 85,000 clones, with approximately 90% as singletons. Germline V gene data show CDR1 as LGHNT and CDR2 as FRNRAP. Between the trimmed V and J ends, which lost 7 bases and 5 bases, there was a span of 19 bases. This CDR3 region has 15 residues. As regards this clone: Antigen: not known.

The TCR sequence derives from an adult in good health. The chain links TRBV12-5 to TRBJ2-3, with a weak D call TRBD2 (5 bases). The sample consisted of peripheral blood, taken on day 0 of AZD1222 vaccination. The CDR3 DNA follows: TGTGCTAGTGCCCCGGCGGGCGCCGCCGTAGATACGCAGTATTTT. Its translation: CASAPAGAAVDTQYF.